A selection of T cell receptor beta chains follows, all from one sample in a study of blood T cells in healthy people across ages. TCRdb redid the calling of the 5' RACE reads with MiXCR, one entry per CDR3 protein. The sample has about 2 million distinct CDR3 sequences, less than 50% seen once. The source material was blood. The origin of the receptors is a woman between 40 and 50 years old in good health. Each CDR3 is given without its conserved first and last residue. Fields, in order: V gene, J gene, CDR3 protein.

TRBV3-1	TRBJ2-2	ASSQVTSGELF
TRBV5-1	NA	ASSSEQGAIGEQY
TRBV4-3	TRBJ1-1	ASSQDPTGPAGTEAF
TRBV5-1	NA	ASSLDYFEQY
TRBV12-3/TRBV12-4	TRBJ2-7	ASSLVQKDGQY
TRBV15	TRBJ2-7	VTRDLDRGGFYEQY
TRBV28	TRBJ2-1	ASSLPDRAGGEQF
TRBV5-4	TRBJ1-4	ASSVRGTRNEKLF
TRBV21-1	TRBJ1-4	ASRDRDRDEKLF
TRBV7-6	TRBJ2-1	ASTFGGADNEQF
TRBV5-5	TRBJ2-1	ASSLEEVYYNEQF
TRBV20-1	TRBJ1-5	SARQSTVPNRPQH
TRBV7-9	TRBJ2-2	ASSLRQNTGELF
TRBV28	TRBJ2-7	ASSLSGPVYRYEQY
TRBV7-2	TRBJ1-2	ASSFEPGQGDGYT
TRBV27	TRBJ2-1	ASSCAANNEQF
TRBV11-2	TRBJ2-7	ASSLEGAYGQY
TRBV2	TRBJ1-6	ASSVGNTESPLH
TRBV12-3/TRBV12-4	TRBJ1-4	ASSFGRATNEKLF
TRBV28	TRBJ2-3	ASSSSGGITDTQY
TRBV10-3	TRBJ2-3	AISESSSSGGASDTQY
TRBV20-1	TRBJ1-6	SASDRGRGSPLH
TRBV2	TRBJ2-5	ASIRGLAGGQY
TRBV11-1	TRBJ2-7	ASANLGAVGYEQY
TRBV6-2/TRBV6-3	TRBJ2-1	ATNWRSNHNEQF
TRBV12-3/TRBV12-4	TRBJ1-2	ASSFTQTGDGYT
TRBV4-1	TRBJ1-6	ASSLIQGSSYNSPLH
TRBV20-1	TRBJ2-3	SARDVEADTQY
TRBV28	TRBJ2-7	ASSSTSALGAYEQY
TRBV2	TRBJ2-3	ASGRRGLITDTQY
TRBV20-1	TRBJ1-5	SAKGQGDSNQPQH
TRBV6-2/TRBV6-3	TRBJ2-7	ASSNDRIGYEQY
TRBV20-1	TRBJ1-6	SASSSRGNSPLH
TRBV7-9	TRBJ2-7	ASSPRTGLDSYEQY
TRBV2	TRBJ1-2	ASTEGGGNYGYT
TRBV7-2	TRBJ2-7	ASSSRLAIRDEQY
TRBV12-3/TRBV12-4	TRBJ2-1	ASSSPAWERGGYNEQF
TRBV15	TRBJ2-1	ATSSRGGLNNEQF
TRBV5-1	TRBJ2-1	ASSLIFGGGAGNEQF
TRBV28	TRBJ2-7	ASRGQGNYEQY
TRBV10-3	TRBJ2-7	ATSRSGSEQY
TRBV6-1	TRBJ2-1	ASSSSGGTYNEQF
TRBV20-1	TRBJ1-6	SASEGRGGSPLH
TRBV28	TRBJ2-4	ASSESTGGRVDIIQY
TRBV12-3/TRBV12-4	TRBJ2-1	ASWSQGDGEQF